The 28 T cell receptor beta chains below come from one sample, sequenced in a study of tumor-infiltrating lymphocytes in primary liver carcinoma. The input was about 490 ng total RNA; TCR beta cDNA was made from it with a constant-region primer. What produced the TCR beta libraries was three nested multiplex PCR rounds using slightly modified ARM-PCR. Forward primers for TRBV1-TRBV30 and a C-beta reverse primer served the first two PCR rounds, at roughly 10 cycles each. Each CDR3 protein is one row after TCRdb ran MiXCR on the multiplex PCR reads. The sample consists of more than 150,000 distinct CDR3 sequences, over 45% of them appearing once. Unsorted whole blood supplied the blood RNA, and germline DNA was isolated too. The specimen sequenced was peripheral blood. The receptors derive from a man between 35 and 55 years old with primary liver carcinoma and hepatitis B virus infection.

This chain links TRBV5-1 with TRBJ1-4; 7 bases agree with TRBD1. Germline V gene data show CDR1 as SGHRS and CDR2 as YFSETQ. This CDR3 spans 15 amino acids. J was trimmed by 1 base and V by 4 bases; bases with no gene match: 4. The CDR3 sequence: CASSRGGVTNEKLFF. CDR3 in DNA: TGCGCCAGCAGCCGAGGGGGCGTAACTAATGAAAAACTGTTTTTT. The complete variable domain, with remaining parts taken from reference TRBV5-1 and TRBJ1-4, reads KAGVTQTPRYLIKTRGQQVTLSCSPISGHRSVSWYQQTPGQGLQFLFEYFSETQRNKGNFPGRFSGRQFSNSRSEMNVSTLELGDSALYLCASSRGGVTNEKLFFGSGTQLSVL.

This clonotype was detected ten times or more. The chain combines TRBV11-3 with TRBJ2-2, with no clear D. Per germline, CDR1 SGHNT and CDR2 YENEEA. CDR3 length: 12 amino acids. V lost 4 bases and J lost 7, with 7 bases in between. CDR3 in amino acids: CASSSYVGELFF. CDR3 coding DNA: TGTGCCAGCAGCTCGTATGTCGGGGAGCTGTTTTTT.

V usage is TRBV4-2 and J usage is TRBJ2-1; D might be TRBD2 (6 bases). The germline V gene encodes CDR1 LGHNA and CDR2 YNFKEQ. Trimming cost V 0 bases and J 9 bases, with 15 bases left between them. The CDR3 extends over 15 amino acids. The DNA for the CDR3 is TGTGCCAGCAGCCAAGATTGGACTACCGGCGGTGAGCAGTTCTTC. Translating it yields CASSQDWTTGGEQFF.

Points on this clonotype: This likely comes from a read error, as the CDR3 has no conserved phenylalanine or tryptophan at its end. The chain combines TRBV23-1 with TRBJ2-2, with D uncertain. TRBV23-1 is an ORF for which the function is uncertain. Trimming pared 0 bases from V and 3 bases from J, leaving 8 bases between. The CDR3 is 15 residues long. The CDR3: CASSQSRVDTGELFL. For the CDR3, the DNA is TGCGCCAGCAGTCAATCGAGAGTCGACACCGGGGAGCTGTTTTTA.

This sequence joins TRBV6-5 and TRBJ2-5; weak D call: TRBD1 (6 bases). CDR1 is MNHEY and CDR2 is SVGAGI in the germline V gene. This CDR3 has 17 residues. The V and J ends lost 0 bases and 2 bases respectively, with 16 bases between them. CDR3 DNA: TGTGCCAGCAGTTACTCGGCAGCTCCAGGGACACAAGAGACCCAGTACTTC. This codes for CASSYSAAPGTQETQYF.

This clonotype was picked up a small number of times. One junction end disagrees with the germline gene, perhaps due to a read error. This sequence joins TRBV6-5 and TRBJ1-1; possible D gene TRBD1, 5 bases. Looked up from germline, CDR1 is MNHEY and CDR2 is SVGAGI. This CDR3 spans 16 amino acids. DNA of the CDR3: TGTGCCAGCAATTACGCGGGACTCCGGGATGAGGCTGAAGCTTTCTTT. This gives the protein CASNYAGLRDEAEAFF.

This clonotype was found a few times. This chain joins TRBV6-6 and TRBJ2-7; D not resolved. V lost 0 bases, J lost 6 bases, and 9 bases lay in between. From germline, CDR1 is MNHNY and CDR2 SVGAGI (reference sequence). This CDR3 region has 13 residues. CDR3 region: CASSYSQTFEQYF. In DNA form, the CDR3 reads TGTGCCAGCAGTTACTCCCAGACCTTCGAGCAGTACTTC.

CDR3 region: CSVASGSTGPISNEQFF. CDR3 coding DNA: TGCAGCGTTGCATCGGGCTCCACGGGACCAATTTCCAATGAGCAGTTCTTC. The chain recombines TRBV29-1 with TRBJ2-1; D possibly uses TRBD1 or TRBD2 (5 bases each). The CDR3 covers 17 residues. Germline assignment: CDR1 SQVTM and CDR2 ANQGSEA. The V end was cut by 4 bases, the J end by 6 bases, with 25 bases between.

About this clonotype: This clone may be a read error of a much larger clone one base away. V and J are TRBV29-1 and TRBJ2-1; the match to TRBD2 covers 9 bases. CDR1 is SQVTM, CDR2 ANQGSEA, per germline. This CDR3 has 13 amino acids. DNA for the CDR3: TGCGGCGAGCTAGCGGGGACCTACAATGAGCAGTTCTTC. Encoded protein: CGELAGTYNEQFF.

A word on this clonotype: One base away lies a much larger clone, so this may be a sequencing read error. Here the CDR3 reads CASTVGGTGELFF. DNA for the CDR3: TGTGCCAGCACGGTCGGAGGGACCGGGGAGCTGTTTTTT. The chain has TRBV11-3 and TRBJ2-2, with D maybe TRBD2 (6 bases). Trimming pared 7 bases from V and 5 bases from J, leaving 11 bases between. Germline V CDR1 and CDR2: SGHNT, YENEEA. The CDR3 contains 13 residues.

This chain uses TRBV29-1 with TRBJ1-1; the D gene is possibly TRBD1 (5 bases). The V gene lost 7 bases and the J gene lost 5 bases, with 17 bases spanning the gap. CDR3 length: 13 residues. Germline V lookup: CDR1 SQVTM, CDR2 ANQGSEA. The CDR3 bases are TGCAGCGCGGCCGGGGGAGGGCATACTGAAGCTTTCTTT. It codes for CSAAGGGHTEAFF. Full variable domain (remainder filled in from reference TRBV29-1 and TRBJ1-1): SAVISQKPSRDICQRGTSLTIQCQVDSQVTMMFWYRQQPGQSLTLIATANQGSEATYESGFVIDKFPISRPNLTFSTLTVSNMSPEDSSIYLCSAAGGGHTEAFFGQGTRLTVV.

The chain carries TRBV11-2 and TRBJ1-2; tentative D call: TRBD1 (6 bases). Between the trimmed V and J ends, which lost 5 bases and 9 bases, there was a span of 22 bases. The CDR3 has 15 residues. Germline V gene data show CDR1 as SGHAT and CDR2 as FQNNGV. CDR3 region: CASSLQSEQGHCYTF. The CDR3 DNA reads TGTGCCAGCAGCCTTCAGTCTGAGCAGGGACATTGCTACACCTTC.

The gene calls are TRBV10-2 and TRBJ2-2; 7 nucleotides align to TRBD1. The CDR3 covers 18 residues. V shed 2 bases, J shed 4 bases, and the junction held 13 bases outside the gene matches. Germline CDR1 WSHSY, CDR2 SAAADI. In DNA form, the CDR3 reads TGCGCCAGCAGTGAGGGGAACAGGGGCCCTCACGGCACCGGGGAGCTGTTTTTT. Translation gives CASSEGNRGPHGTGELFF.

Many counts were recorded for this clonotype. CDR3 loop: CASSLAGSYNEQFF. CDR3 nucleotides: TGTGCCAGCAGTTTAGCGGGTTCCTACAATGAGCAGTTCTTC. This chain joins TRBV12-3 or TRBV12-4 and TRBJ2-1; unclear D gene. The length of the CDR3 is 14 residues. V lost 0 bases, J lost 1 base, and 4 bases lay in between.

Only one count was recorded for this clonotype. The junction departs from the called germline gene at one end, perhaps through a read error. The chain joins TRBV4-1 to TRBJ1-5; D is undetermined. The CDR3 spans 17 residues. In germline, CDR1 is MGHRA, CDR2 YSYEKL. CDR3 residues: CASSQDESKGGNQPQDF. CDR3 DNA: TGCGCCAGCAGCCAAGACGAGAGTAAAGGTGGCAATCAGCCCCAGGATTTT.

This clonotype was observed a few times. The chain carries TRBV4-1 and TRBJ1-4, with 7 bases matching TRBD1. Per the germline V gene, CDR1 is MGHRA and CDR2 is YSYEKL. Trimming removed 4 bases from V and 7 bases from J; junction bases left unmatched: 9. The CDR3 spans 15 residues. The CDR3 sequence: CASSPPGRDSEKLFF. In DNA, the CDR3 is TGCGCCAGCAGCCCCCCTGGCCGGGACAGTGAAAAACTGTTTTTT.

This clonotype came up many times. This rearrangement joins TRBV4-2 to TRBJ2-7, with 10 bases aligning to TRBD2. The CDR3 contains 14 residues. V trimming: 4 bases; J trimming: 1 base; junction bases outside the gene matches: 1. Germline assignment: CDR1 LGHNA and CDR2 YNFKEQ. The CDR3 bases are TGTGCCAGCAGCCCAGCGGGAGGGTCCTACGAGCAGTACTTC. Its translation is CASSPAGGSYEQYF.

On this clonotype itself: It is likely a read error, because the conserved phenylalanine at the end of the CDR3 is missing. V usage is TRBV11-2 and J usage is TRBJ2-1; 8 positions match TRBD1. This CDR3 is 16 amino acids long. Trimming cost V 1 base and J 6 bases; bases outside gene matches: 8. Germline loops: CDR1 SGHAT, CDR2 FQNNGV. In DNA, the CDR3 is TGTGCCAGCAGCTTAGGGTGGGCAGGGGGCATCAATGAGCAGTTCCTC. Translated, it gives CASSLGWAGGINEQFL.

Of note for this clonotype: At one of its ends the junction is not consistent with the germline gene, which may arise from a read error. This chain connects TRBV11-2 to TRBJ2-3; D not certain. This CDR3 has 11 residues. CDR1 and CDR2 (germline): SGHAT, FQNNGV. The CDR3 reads CASSFEDTLYF. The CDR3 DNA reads TGTGCCAGTAGCTTCGAAGATACGCTGTATTTT.

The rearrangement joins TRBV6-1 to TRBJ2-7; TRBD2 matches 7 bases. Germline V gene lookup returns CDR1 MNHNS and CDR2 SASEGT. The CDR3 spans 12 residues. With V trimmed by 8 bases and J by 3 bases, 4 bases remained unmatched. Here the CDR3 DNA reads TGTGCCAGCTGCCGGGACTACTACGAGCAGTACTTC. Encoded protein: CASCRDYYEQYF.

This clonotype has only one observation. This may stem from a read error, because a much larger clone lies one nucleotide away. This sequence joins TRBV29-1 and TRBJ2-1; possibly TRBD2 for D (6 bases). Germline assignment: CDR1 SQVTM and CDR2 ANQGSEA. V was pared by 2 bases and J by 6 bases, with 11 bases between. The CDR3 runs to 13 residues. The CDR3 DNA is TGCAGCGTTGAACCCGGGAGTTGCAATGAGCAGTTCTTC. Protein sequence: CSVEPGSCNEQFF.

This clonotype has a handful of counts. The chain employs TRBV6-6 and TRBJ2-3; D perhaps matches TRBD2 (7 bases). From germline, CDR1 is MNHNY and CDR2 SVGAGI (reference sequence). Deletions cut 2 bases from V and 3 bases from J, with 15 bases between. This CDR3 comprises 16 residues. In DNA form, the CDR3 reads TGTGCCAGCAGTTACGGGGGGGGGCGGTGGACAGATACGCAGTATTTT. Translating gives CASSYGGGRWTDTQYF.

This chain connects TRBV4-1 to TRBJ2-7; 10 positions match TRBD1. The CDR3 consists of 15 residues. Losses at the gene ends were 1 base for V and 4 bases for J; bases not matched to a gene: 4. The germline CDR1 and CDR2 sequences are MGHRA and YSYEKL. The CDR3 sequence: CASSQGGTGEYEQYF. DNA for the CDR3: TGCGCCAGCAGCCAAGGAGGGACAGGGGAATACGAGCAGTACTTC.

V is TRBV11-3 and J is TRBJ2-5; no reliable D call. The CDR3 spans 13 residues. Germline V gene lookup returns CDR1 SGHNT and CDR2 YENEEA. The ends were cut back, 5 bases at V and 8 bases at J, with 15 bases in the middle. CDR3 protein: CASSPGTSETQYF. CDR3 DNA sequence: TGTGCCAGCAGCCCTGGCACTTCGGAAACCCAGTACTTC.

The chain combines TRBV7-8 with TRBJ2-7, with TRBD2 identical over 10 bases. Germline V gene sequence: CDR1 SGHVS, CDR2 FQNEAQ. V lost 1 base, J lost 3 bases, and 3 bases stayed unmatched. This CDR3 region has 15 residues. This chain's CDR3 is CASSLVLAGVYEQYF. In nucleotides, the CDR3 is TGTGCCAGCAGCTTAGTTCTAGCGGGAGTCTACGAGCAGTACTTC.

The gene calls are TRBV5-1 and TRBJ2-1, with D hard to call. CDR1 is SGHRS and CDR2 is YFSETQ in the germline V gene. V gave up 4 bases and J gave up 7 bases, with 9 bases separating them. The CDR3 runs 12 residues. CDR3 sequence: CASSPVGNEQFF. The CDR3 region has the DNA TGCGCCAGCAGCCCGGTGGGGAATGAGCAGTTCTTC.

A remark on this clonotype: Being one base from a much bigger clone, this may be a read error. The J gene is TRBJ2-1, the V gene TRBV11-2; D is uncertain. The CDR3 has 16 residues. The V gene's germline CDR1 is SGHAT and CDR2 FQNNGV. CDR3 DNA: TGTGCCAGCAGCTTAGAACGCGCGAGCTCCTACTATGAGCAGTTCTTC. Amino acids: CASSLERASSYYEQFF.

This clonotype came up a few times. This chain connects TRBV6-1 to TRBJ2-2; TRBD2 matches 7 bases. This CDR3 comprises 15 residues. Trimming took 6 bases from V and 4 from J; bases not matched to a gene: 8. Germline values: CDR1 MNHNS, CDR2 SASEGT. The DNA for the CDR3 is TGTGCCAGCAGCTGGGGGAGGGGAAGCACCGGGGAGCTGTTTTTT. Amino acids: CASSWGRGSTGELFF.